These T cell receptor beta chains were read from a single sample in a study of blood T cell repertoires in COVID-19. Profiled with immunoSEQ multiplex PCR; TCRdb holds only in-frame clones, not every one. The repertoire consists of roughly 200,000 clones, with over 80% occurring once and the leading ten covering about 8%. The sequencing sample was made of peripheral blood. The receptors were sampled from an older woman with COVID-19, enrolled during active disease. Both conserved end residues are part of each CDR3. D genes are given only for firm matches. Clone size is given for some rows only: seen once, a few or many times, or a class if the clone is expanded.

TRBV7-2,NA,TRBJ1-2,NA,16,TGTGCCAGCAGCTTAGATAGGTGGGACACAACCTATGGCTACACCTTC,CASSLDRWDTTYGYTF
TRBV5-6,TRBD1,TRBJ2-2,NA,15,TGTGCCAGCAGCTTAGAGGGGGCATACGGCGGGGAGCTGTTTTTT,CASSLEGAYGGELFF
TRBV29-1,NA,TRBJ1-6,many,17,TGCAGCGTTGAATGGCCAGGACAATTCTCCTATAATTCACCCCTCCACTTT,CSVEWPGQFSYNSPLHF
TRBV7-8,TRBD1,TRBJ1-1,NA,12,TGTGCCAGCAGCCCCTCAGGGGGACAAGCTTTCTTT,CASSPSGGQAFF
TRBV3-1/TRBV3-2,NA,TRBJ2-7,NA,14,TGTGCCAGCAGCCAAGTAAGGGGCTCCTACGAGCAGTACTTC,CASSQVRGSYEQYF
TRBV2,NA,TRBJ1-4,few,15,TGTGCCAGCAGTGAATTGCGGGGGCAAAGTGAAAAACTGTTTTTT,CASSELRGQSEKLFF
TRBV7-9,TRBD2,TRBJ2-1,NA,14,TGTGCCAGCAGTAAGATCTTAGCGGGAGGGGAGCAGTTCTTC,CASSKILAGGEQFF
TRBV20-1,TRBD1,TRBJ1-5,NA,15,TGCAGTGCTAGTCCAAGGACAGGGGGAGATCAGCCCCAGCATTTT,CSASPRTGGDQPQHF
TRBV19,NA,TRBJ1-4,NA,16,TGTGCCAGTAGTATAGGATACAGGAGAGCTAATGAAAAACTGTTTTTT,CASSIGYRRANEKLFF
TRBV19,TRBD2,TRBJ2-5,NA,15,TGTGCCAGTAGTATCCTAGCGGGGAGGCAAGAGACCCAGTACTTC,CASSILAGRQETQYF
TRBV28,NA,TRBJ2-1,NA,12,TGTGCCAGCAGTCAAAACAGGATGAAGGAGTTCTTC,CASSQNRMKEFF
TRBV9,TRBD1,TRBJ2-2,NA,15,TGTGCCAGCAGCGTAGGACAGGGCTGGACCGGGGAGCTGTTTTTT,CASSVGQGWTGELFF
TRBV27,NA,TRBJ1-3,NA,16,TGTGCCAGCAGTTTACAACGGCCTACGCGGGGAAACACCATATATTTT,CASSLQRPTRGNTIYF
TRBV18,TRBD2,TRBJ2-1,NA,16,TGTGCCAGCTCACCACCCAGACTAGCGGGGAAAAATGAGCAGTTCTTC,CASSPPRLAGKNEQFF
TRBV19,NA,TRBJ2-5,NA,15,TGTGCCAGTAGTTCAACGACAGTGTCCCAAGAGACCCAGTACTTC,CASSSTTVSQETQYF
TRBV2,TRBD1,TRBJ1-1,NA,14,TGTGCCAGCAGTTTAATTACAGGGGACACTGAAGCTTTCTTT,CASSLITGDTEAFF
TRBV4-2,NA,TRBJ2-1,NA,15,TGTGCCAGCAGCCAACGGGAGCACTCCTACAATGAGCAGTTCTTC,CASSQREHSYNEQFF
TRBV28,TRBD1,TRBJ1-6,NA,14,TGTGCCAGCAGTCAGACAGGGAACTATTCACCCCTCCACTTT,CASSQTGNYSPLHF
TRBV18,NA,TRBJ1-1,NA,16,TGTGCCAGCTCGCAACGAGCGACAGCCTCGAACACTGAAGCTTTCTTT,CASSQRATASNTEAFF
TRBV14,NA,TRBJ1-4,many,15,TGTGCCAGCAGCCAACTCCCCACGGGGGTAGGAAAACTGTTTTTT,CASSQLPTGVGKLFF
TRBV10-2,NA,TRBJ2-7,NA,14,TGCGCCAGCAGTGAGTTGGAGAAGGAGGACGAGCAGTACTTC,CASSELEKEDEQYF
TRBV25-1,NA,TRBJ1-2,NA,15,TGTGCCAGCAGTGGACAACAGGGATGGGACTATGGCTACACCTTC,CASSGQQGWDYGYTF
TRBV6-2/TRBV6-3,TRBD1,TRBJ1-1,NA,12,TGTGCCAGCAGCAAGGGACAGACGGGGGCTTTCTTT,CASSKGQTGAFF
TRBV20-1,TRBD2,TRBJ2-3,NA,11,TGCAGTGCTTGGGGGGGAGATACGCAGTATTTT,CSAWGGDTQYF
TRBV19,NA,TRBJ1-1,NA,17,TGTGCCAGTAGTACCCTATCGCTTTTGGCAGGGAACACTGAAGCTTTCTTT,CASSTLSLLAGNTEAFF
TRBV4-3,TRBD1,TRBJ2-7,NA,13,TGCGCCAGCAGCCCACGCAGGGGGTACGAGCAGTACTTC,CASSPRRGYEQYF
TRBV6-5,TRBD1,TRBJ2-3,NA,14,TGTGCCAGCGTCGGACAGGGACCCACAGATACGCAGTATTTT,CASVGQGPTDTQYF